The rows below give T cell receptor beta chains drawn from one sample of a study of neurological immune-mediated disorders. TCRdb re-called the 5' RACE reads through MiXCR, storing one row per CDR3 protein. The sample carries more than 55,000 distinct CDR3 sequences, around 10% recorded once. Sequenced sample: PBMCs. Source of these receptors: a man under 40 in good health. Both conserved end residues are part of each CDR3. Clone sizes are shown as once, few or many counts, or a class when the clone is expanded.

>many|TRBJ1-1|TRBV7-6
CASSLETGVATEAFF
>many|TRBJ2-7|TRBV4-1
CASSQPGQGTYEQYF
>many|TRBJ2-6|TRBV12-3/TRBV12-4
CASSLIPSGANVLTF
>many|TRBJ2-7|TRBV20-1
CSANTGKDYEQYF
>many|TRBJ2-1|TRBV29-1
CSVGVRPSYNEQFF
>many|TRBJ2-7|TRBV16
CASSPESSGSGEEQYF
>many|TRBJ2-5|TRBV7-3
CASSQGGRDQETQYF
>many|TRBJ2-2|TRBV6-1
CASSPSNTGELFF
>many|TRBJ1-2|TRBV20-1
CSAHRGVDYGYTF
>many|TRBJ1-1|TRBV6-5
CASSYSSSANTEAFF
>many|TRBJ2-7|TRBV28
CASSSPPQSYEQYF
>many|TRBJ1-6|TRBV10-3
CAMQGSNNSPLHF
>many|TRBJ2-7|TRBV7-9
CASGPGQGLFEQYF
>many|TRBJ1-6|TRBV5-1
CASSRNPLGDSPLHF
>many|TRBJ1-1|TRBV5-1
CASSLAFLQVNTEAFF
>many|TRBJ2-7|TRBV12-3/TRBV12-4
CASSPGLAWGYEQYF
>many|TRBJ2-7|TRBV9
CASSPHRALTYEQYF
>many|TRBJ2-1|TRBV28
CASSSPGPVAYNEQFF